These 13 T cell receptor beta chains were sequenced from one sample in a study of shared clonotypes between healthy human individuals (dated by TCRdb to between 2020 and 2021). CD8 naive samples consisted of CD45RO-negative cells that were positively selected for CCR7, yielding a CD45RA+CCR7+ population without TemRA cells. Receptors were amplified or captured by the immunoSEQ multiplex PCR assay. TCRdb retrieved this table from immuneACCESS and kept in-frame rearrangements only. Not all clones are present; in checked studies, unresolved V genes account for under half, and no reason is known for the remainder. For this sample there are about 580,000 clones; about 98% appear just once. The top ten clones comprise 0.3% of the sample. The sequenced sample was naive CD8+ T cells sorted from blood. The sample's cell subset or site label, decoded: CD45RA+CCR7+. These receptors were obtained from a man aged 25-45 years in good health.

This clone has a single count. The V gene is TRBV19, the J gene TRBJ2-3; D call uncertain. This CDR3 spans 12 amino acids. CDR1 and CDR2 (germline): LNHDA, SQIVND (reference sequence). Trimming took off 5 bases at V and 0 bases at J, with 3 bases between the two ends. The CDR3 region has the DNA TGTGCCAGTAGTGACAGCACAGATACGCAGTATTTT. Protein: CASSDSTDTQYF. Full variable domain (remainder filled in from reference TRBV19 and TRBJ2-3): DGGITQSPKYLFRKEGQNVTLSCEQNLNHDAMYWYRQDPGQGLRLIYYSQIVNDFQKGDIAEGYSVSREKKESFPLTVTSAQKNPTAFYLCASSDSTDTQYFGPGTRLTVL.

The chain joins TRBV7-8 to TRBJ2-7; a weak D match, TRBD1 (6 bases). This CDR3 region has 15 residues. V lost 0 bases and J 3 bases, leaving 12 bases between the germline ends. Germline V gene lookup returns CDR1 SGHVS and CDR2 FQNEAQ. The CDR3 loop reads CASSLATGTYYEQYF. The CDR3 coding sequence is TGTGCCAGCAGCTTAGCAACAGGGACCTACTACGAGCAGTACTTC.

The rearrangement joins TRBV7-7 to TRBJ1-1, with 8 positions matching TRBD1. J gave up 5 bases and V 5 bases, and 4 bases lay outside the gene matches. CDR1 SSHAT and CDR2 FNYEAQ come from the germline V gene (reference sequence). CDR3 length: 13 amino acids. For the CDR3, the DNA is TGTGCCAGCAGCATCGGACAGGGAACTGAAGCTTTCTTT. Its protein product is CASSIGQGTEAFF. The full variable domain, with the rest looked up from reference TRBV7-7 and TRBJ1-1, is GAGVSQSPRYKVTKRGQDVTLRCDPISSHATLYWYQQALGQGPEFLTYFNYEAQPDKSGLPSDRFSAERPEGSISTLTIQRTEQRDSAMYRCASSIGQGTEAFFGQGTRLTVV.

The rearrangement uses TRBV30 and TRBJ1-5, with D perhaps matching TRBD1 (5 bases). The CDR3 contains 12 residues. From germline, CDR1 is GTSNPN and CDR2 SVGIG (reference sequence). V gave up 3 bases and J gave up 6 bases, with 9 bases separating them. The CDR3 sequence is CAWSREGQPQHF. The CDR3 DNA is TGTGCCTGGAGCAGGGAGGGTCAGCCCCAGCATTTT.

This clone was seen only once. J is TRBJ2-1 and V is TRBV7-6; D gene ambiguous. V was pared by 4 bases and J by 6 bases, with 7 bases between. The CDR3 sequence is 12 residues long. The germline CDR1 and CDR2 sequences are SGHVS and FNYEAQ. The chain's CDR3 is CASSYLGNEQFF. In DNA form, the CDR3 reads TGTGCCAGCAGCTACCTGGGCAATGAGCAGTTCTTC. The complete variable domain, with remaining parts taken from reference TRBV7-6 and TRBJ2-1, reads GAGVSQSPRYKVTKRGQDVALRCDPISGHVSLYWYRQALGQGPEFLTYFNYEAQQDKSGLPNDRFSAERPEGSISTLTIQRTEQRDSAMYRCASSYLGNEQFFGPGTRLTVL.

The rearrangement uses TRBV10-2 and TRBJ2-1; D remains ambiguous. Germline CDR1 reads WSHSY; CDR2 reads SAAADI. The CDR3 covers 13 residues. V dropped 10 bases and J dropped 3 bases, with 13 bases sitting between them. CDR3 in amino acids: CATQPVNYNEQFF. As DNA, the CDR3 is TGCGCCACCCAGCCGGTTAACTACAATGAGCAGTTCTTC.

The chain joins TRBV29-1 to TRBJ2-2, with TRBD2 as a possible D gene (5 bases). The length of the CDR3 is 14 residues. V lost 5 bases and J lost 5, with 15 bases in between. Germline-derived CDR1 and CDR2 are SQVTM and ANQGSEA. CDR3 bases: TGCAGCGTTCCAACCGGGGTGGGAACCGGGGAGCTGTTTTTT. Protein: CSVPTGVGTGELFF.

V is TRBV7-3 and J is TRBJ1-1; D unclear. The V gene lost 2 bases and the J gene lost 4 bases, with 8 bases spanning the gap. The CDR3 loop spans 13 amino acids. CDR1 is SGHTA, CDR2 FQGTGA, per germline. The CDR3 DNA is TGTGCCAGCAGCTTATGGTCGGGCACTGAAGCTTTCTTT. Its protein is CASSLWSGTEAFF.

The rearrangement uses TRBV4-1 and TRBJ2-1, with a tentative D call TRBD2 (6 bases). V lost 3 bases and J lost 6, with 15 bases in between. This CDR3 has 15 amino acids. The germline V gene encodes CDR1 MGHRA and CDR2 YSYEKL. The CDR3 sequence: CASSQLGLEGNEQFF. CDR3 DNA: TGCGCCAGCAGCCAGTTGGGGCTGGAGGGCAATGAGCAGTTCTTC.

This clone was found once. CDR3 protein: CASSQVAGRDTEAFF. In DNA, the CDR3 is TGCGCCAGCAGCCAAGTGGCGGGGAGGGACACTGAAGCTTTCTTT. The V gene is TRBV4-3, the J gene TRBJ1-1; no definite D call. V shed 1 base and J shed 3 bases, with 12 bases lying between them. Germline CDR1 is LGHNA and CDR2 is YSLEER. The CDR3 length is 15 residues.

This chain links TRBV29-1 with TRBJ2-1; 7 bases line up with TRBD2. CDR1 and CDR2 (germline): SQVTM, ANQGSEA. The CDR3 is 14 residues long. The V segment lost 7 bases and the J segment 4 bases; nucleotides outside the gene matches: 10. The CDR3 nucleotides read TGCAGCGCCGAAGGGCTAGCGGCTTACAATGAGCAGTTCTTC. This codes for CSAEGLAAYNEQFF.

This clone was recorded only once. V gene TRBV6-6 combines with J gene TRBJ2-4, with D possibly being TRBD2 (5 bases). CDR1 is MNHNY, CDR2 SVGAGI, per germline (reference sequence). The CDR3 spans 15 residues. Trimming pared 6 bases from V and 0 bases from J, leaving 12 bases between. CDR3 loop: CASSPSGLAKNIQYF. DNA for the CDR3: TGTGCCAGCAGCCCCAGCGGACTAGCCAAAAACATTCAGTACTTC.

The chain recombines TRBV18 with TRBJ1-3; D is possibly TRBD1 (6 bases). The length of the CDR3 is 15 residues. Germline V gene sequence: CDR1 KGHSH, CDR2 LQKENI. The V end was cut by 3 bases, the J end by 4 bases, with 13 bases between. CDR3 nucleotides: TGTGCCAGCTCACCTTCACTACAGGGCGGAAACACCATATATTTT. Its translation is CASSPSLQGGNTIYF.